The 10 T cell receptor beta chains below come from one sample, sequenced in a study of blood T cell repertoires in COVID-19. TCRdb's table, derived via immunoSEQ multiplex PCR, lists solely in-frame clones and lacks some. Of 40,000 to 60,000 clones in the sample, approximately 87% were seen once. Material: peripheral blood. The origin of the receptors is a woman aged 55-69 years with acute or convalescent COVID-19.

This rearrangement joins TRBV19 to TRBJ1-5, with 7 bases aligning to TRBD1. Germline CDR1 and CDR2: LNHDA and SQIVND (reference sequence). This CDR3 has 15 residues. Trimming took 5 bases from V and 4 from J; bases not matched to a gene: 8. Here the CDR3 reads CASSGRSTGNQPQHF. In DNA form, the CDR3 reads TGTGCCAGTAGTGGCCGGTCGACAGGGAATCAGCCCCAGCATTTT.

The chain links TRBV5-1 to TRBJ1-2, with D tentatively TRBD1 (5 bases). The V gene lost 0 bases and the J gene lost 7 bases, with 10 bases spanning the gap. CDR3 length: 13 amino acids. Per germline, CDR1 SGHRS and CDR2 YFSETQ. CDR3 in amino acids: CASSLVGGAGYTF. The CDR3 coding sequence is TGCGCCAGCAGCTTGGTCGGAGGGGCTGGCTACACCTTC.

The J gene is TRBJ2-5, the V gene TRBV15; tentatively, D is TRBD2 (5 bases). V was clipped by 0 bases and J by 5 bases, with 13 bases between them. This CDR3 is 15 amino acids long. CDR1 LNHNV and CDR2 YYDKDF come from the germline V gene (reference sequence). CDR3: CATSRDRRAEETQYF. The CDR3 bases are TGTGCCACCAGCAGAGATCGGCGAGCGGAGGAGACCCAGTACTTC.

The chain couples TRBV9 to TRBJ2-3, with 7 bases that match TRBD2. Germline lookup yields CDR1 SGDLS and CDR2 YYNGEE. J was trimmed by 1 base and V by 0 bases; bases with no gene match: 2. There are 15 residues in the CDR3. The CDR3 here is CASSVGGGGTDTQYF. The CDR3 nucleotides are TGTGCCAGCAGCGTAGGCGGGGGAGGCACAGATACGCAGTATTTT.

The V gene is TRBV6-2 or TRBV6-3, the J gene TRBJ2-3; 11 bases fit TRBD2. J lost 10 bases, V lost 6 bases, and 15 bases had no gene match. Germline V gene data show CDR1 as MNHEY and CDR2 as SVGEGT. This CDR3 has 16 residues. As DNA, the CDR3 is TGTGCCAGCAGCAATAGCGGGAGGGCTCCCCTTCGTCCGCAGTATTTT. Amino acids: CASSNSGRAPLRPQYF.

CDR3 residues: CASSHRYHTGELFF. In DNA form, the CDR3 reads TGTGCCAGCAGCCACAGGTACCACACCGGGGAGCTGTTTTTT. The V call is TRBV7-9, the J call TRBJ2-2; the D gene is possibly TRBD1 (5 bases). V shed 5 bases and J shed 3 bases, with 10 bases lying between them. Germline V CDR1 and CDR2: SEHNR, FQNEAQ (reference sequence). The CDR3 extends over 14 amino acids.

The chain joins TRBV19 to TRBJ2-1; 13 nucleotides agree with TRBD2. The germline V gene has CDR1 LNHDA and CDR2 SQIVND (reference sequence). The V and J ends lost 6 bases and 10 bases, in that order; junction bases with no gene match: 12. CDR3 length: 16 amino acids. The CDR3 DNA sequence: TGTGCCAGTAGGACAACTGGACTAGCGGGAGTGGGGGAGCAGTTCTTC. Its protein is CASRTTGLAGVGEQFF.

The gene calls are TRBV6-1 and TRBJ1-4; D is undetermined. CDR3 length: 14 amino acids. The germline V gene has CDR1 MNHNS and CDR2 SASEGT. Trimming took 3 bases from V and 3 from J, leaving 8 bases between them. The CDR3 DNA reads TGTGCCAGCAGTGAGAGGGTGGCTAATGAAAAACTGTTTTTT. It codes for CASSERVANEKLFF.

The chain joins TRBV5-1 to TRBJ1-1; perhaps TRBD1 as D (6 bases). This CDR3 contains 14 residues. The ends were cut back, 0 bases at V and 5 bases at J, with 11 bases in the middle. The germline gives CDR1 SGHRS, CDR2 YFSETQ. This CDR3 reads CASSLEAGETEAFF. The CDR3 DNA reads TGCGCCAGCAGCTTGGAAGCAGGGGAGACTGAAGCTTTCTTT.

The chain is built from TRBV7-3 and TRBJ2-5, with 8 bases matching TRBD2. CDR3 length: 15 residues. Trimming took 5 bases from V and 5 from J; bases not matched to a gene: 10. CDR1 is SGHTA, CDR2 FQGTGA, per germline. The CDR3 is CASSNSGASRETQYF. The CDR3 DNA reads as TGTGCCAGCAGCAATAGCGGGGCGAGTCGGGAGACCCAGTACTTC.